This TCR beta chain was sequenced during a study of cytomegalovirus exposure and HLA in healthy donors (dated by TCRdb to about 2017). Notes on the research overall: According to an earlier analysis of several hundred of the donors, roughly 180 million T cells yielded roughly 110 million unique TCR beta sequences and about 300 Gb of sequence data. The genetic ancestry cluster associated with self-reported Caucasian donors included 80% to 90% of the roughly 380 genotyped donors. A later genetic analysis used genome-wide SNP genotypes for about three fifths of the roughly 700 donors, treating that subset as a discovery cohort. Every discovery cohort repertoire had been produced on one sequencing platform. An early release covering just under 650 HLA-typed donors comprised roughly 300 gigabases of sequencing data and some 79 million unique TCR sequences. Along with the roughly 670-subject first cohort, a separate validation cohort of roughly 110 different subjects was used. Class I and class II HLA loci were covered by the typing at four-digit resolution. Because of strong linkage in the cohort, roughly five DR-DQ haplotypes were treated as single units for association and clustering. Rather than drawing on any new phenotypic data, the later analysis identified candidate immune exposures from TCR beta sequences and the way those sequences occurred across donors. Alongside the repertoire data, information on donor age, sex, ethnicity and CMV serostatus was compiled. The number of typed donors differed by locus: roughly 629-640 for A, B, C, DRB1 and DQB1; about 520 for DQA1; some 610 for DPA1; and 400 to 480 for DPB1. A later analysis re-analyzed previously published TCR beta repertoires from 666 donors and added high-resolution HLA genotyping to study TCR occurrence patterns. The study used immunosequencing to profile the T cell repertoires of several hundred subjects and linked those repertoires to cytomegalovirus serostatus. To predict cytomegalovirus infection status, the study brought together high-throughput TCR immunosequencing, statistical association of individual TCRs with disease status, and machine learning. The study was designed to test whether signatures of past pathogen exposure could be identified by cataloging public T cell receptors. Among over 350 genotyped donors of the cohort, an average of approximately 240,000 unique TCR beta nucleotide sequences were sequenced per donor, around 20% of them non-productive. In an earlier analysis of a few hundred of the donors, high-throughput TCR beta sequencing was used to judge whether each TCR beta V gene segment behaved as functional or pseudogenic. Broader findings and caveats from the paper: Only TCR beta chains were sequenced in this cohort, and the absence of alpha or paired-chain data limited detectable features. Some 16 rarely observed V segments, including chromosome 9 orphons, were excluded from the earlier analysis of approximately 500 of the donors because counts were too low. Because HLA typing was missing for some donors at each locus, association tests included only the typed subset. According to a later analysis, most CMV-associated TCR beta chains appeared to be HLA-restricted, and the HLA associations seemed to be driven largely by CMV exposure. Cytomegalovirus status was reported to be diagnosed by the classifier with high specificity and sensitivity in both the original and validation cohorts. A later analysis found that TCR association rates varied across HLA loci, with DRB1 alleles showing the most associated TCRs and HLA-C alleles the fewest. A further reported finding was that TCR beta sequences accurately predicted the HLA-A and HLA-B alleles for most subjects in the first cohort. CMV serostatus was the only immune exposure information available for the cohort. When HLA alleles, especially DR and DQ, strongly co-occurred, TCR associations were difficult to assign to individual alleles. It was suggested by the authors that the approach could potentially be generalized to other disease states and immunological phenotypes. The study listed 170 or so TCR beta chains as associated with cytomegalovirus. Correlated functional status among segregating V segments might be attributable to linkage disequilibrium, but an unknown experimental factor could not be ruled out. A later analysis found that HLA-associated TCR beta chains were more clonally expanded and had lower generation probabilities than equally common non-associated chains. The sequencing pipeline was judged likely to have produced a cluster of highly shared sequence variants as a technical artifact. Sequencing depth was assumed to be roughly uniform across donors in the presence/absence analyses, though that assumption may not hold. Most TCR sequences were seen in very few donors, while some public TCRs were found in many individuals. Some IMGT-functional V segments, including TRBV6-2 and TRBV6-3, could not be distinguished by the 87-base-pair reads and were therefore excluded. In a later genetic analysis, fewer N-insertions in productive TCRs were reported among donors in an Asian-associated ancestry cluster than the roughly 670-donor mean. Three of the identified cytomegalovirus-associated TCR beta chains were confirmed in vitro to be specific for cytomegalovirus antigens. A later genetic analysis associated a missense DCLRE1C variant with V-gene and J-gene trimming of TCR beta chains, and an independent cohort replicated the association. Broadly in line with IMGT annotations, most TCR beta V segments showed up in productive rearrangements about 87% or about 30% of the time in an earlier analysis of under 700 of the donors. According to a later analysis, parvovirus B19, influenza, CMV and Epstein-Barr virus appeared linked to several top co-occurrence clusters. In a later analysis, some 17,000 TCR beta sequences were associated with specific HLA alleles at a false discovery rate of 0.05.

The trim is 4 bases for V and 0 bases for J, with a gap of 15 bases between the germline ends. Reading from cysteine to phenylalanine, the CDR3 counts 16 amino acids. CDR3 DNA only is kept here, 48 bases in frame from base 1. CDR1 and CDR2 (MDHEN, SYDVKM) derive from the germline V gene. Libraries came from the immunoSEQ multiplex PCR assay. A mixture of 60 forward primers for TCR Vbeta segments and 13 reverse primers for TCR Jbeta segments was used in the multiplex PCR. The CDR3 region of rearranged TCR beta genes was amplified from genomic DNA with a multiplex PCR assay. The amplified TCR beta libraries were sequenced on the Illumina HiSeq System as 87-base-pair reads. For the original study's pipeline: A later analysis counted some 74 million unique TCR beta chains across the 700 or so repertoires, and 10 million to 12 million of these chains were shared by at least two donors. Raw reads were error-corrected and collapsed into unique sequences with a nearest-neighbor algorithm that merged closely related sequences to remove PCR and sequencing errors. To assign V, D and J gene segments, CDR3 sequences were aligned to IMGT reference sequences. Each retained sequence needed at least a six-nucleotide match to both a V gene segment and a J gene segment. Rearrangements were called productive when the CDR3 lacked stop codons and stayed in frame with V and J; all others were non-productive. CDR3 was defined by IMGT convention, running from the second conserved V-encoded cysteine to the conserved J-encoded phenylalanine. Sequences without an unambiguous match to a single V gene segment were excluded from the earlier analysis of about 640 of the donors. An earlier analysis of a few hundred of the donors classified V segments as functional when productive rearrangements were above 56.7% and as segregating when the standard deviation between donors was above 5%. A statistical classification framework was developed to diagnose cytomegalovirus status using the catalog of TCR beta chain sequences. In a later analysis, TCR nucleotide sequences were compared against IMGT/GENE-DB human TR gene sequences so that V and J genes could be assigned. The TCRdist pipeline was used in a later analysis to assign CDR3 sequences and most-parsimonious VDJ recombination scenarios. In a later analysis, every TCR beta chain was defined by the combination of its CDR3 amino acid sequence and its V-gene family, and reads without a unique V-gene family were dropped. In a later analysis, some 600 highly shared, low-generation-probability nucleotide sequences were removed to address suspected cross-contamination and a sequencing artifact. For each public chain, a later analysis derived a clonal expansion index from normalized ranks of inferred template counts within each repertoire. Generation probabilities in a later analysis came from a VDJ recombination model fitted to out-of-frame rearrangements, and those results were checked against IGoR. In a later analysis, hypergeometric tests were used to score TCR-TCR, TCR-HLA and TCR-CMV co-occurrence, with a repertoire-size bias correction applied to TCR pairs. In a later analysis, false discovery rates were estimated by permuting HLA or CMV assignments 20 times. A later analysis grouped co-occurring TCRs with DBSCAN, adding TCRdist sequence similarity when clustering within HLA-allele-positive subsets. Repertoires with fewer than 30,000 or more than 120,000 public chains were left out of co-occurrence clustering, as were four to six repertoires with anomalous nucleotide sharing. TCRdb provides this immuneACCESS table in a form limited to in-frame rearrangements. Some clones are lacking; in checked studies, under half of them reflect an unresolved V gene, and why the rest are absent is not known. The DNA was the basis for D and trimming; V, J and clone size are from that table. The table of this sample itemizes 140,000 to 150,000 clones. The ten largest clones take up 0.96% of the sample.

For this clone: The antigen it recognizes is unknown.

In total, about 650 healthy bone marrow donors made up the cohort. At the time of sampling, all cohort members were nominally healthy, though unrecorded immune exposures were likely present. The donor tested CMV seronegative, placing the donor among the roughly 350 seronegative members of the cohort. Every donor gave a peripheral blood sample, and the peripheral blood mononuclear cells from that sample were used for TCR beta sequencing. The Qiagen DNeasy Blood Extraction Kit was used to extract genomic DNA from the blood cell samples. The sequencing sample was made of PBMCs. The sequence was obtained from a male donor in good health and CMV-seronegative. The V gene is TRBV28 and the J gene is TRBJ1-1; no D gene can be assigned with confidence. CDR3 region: CASSSRTVHMNTEAFF. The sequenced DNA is TGTGCCAGCAGTTCTCGCACCGTACATATGAACACTGAAGCTTTCTTT.